This T cell receptor (beta chain) emerged from a study of cytomegalovirus exposure and HLA in healthy donors. V lost 7 bases to trimming and J lost 1 base, with 20 bases between them. Germline assignment: CDR1 SEHNR and CDR2 FQNEAQ (reference sequence). This CDR3 has 16 residues. The primer mix had 60 Vbeta and 13 Jbeta primers. Some clones are missing from TCRdb's copy, which holds only in-frame ones; the method was immunoSEQ multiplex PCR. The sample yields roughly 250,000 clones, about 80% seen once. Material for sequencing was PBMCs. This TCR was recovered from a girl aged 2-10 years in good health and CMV-seronegative. The chain recombines TRBV7-9 with TRBJ2-7, with D maybe TRBD2 (7 bases). The CDR3 nucleotides are TGTGCCAGCACCACCTTGAACAGGGAGGGGTCCTACGAGCAGTACTTC. Encoded protein: CASTTLNREGSYEQYF. The full variable domain, rest sourced from reference TRBV7-9 and TRBJ2-7, is DTGVSQNPRHKITKRGQNVTFRCDPISEHNRLYWYRQTLGQGPEFLTYFQNEAQLEKSRLLSDRFSAERPKGSFSTLEIQRTEQGDSAMYLCASTTLNREGSYEQYFGPGTRLTVT.